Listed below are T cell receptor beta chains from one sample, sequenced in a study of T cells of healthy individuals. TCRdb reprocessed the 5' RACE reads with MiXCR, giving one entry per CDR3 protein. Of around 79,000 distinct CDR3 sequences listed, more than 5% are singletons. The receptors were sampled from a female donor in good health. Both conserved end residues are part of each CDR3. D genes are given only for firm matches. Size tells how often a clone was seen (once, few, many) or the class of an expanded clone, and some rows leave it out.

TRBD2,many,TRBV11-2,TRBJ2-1,TGTGCCAGCAGCTTCGGACTAGCGGGAGTTAATGAGCAGTTCTTC,CASSFGLAGVNEQFF
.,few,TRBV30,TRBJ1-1,TGTGCCTGGAGTGTAGGCACTGAAGCTTTCTTT,CAWSVGTEAFF
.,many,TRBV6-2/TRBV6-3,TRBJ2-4,TGTGCCAGCAGTTACGGTCTTATAGCCAAAAACATTCAGTACTTC,CASSYGLIAKNIQYF
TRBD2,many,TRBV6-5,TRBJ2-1,TGTGCCAGCAGTTACTCGACAGCGGGAGGTGACAATGAGCAGTTCTTC,CASSYSTAGGDNEQFF
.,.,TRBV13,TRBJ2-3,TGTGCCAGCAGCTTAGGCGGGAGTTACTTCACAGATACGCAGTATTTT,CASSLGGSYFTDTQYF
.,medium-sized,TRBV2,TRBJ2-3,TGTGCCAGCAGCTTCGAGGATACGCAGTATTTT,CASSFEDTQYF
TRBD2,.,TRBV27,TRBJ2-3,TGTGCCAGCAGTATACATAGCGGGAGCACAGATACGCAGTATTTT,CASSIHSGSTDTQYF
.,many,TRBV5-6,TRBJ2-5,TGTGCCAGCAGCTTTTTCCCCTCAGGGGACCAAGAGACCCAGTACTTC,CASSFFPSGDQETQYF
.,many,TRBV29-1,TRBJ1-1,TGCAGCGTGGGGAACACTGAAGCTTTCTTT,CSVGNTEAFF
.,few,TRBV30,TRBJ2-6,TGTGCCTGGAGTTTCTCTGGGGCCAACGTCCTGACTTTC,CAWSFSGANVLTF
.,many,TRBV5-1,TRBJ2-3,TGCGCCAGCAGCCGCGGCCCAACAGCTAGCACAGATACGCAGTATTTT,CASSRGPTASTDTQYF
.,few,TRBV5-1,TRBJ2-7,TGCGCCAGCAGCTTGGGGGACATTGCCCACGAGCAGTACTTC,CASSLGDIAHEQYF
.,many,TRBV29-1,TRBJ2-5,TGCAGCGTTGAAGGTCTGATAGGCGAAGAGACCCAGTACTTC,CSVEGLIGEETQYF
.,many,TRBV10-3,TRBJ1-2,TGTGCCATTTCGCAGGGTGAAAAGGCTGGCTACACCTTC,CAISQGEKAGYTF
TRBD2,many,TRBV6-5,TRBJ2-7,TGTGCCAGCAGTTCCTCCGGGGGGGGTAACTACGAGCAGTACTTC,CASSSSGGGNYEQYF
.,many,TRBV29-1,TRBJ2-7,TGCAGCGTGGGGGACACCTTTTACGAGCAGTACTTC,CSVGDTFYEQYF